This record concerns one T cell receptor (beta chain) sequence. What it binds is unknown. This CDR3 is built from 12 residues. V lost 3 bases to trimming and J lost 11 bases; unmatched junction nucleotides: 6. The germline V gene encodes CDR1 WSHSY and CDR2 SAAADI. These data originate in a study of PD-L1 blockade in urothelial cancer. Study in general: The patients first took atezolizumab around 2014, receiving 1,200 mg intravenously every 3 weeks. The authors examined blood 3 weeks (second dose) and 6 weeks after treatment start. Study findings and constraints: Lower pretreatment blood TCR clonality, under the median, predicted better survival, researchers reported.

The repertoire was sequenced with immunoSEQ multiplex PCR; TCRdb's copy has only in-frame clones and lacks some. The table includes approximately 34,000 clones, around 80% detected once. The chain is built from TRBV10-2 and TRBJ1-1; TRBD1 matches at 7 bases. The TCR sequence derives from a man in his sixties with urothelial cancer. Sequenced here: PBMCs, sampled around atezolizumab (anti-PD-L1) treatment. The CDR3 is CASSEQGIGAFF. In DNA, the CDR3 is TGCGCCAGCAGTGAACAGGGGATTGGGGCTTTCTTT.